The clone carrying this T cell receptor beta chain showed up just a few times. The length of the CDR3 is 15 residues. V lost 6 bases and J lost 3; bases outside the gene matches: 4. The sample originates from a study of blood T cells in healthy people across ages. A second PCR, run for roughly 7 to 11 cycles, used a sample-barcoded 5' primer plus a J-beta primer mix. A template-switch adaptor with 12 random nucleotides tagged each cDNA molecule. TCRdb re-analysed the 5' RACE reads in MiXCR, keeping a single row per CDR3 protein. The sample lists about 730,000 distinct CDR3 sequences, more than 40% occurring once.

Sample: blood. The sequence was collected from a woman aged 60-75 years in good health. This chain uses TRBV12-3 or TRBV12-4 with TRBJ2-2; 10 positions agree with TRBD2. In nucleotides, the CDR3 is TGTGCCAGCAGCCGTACTAGCGGGGACACCGGGGAGCTGTTTTTT. This sequence encodes CASSRTSGDTGELFF.